The 30 T cell receptor beta chains in this list originate from one sample, sequenced in a study of CD8+CD57+ T cells in acquired aplastic anemia. Researchers used genomic DNA as the template to profile TCR beta VDJ and CDR3. TCRdb processed the reads anew with MiXCR; each CDR3 protein has one entry. The table lists 250,000 to 350,000 distinct CDR3 sequences, approximately 57% of them singletons. The sample comprised sorted CD4+, CD8+, or CD8+CD57+ T cells (not recorded which) from PBMCs. The receptors shown here come from a human donor with severe aplastic anemia or a healthy control (not recorded which).

This clonotype turned up a few times. This chain joins TRBV9 and TRBJ2-5; 7 bases are shared with TRBD1. Germline V gene sequence: CDR1 SGDLS, CDR2 YYNGEE. CDR3 length: 15 residues. J lost 9 bases, V lost 4 bases, and 15 bases had no gene match. The CDR3 sequence is CASSTQGGAGQPQYF. CDR3 nucleotides: TGTGCCAGCAGCACCCAAGGGGGCGCAGGTCAGCCCCAGTACTTC.

On this clonotype itself: At one end the junction does not follow the germline gene, possibly because of a read error. This chain links TRBV24-1 with TRBJ2-7; TRBD2 agrees at 7 bases. CDR3 size: 15 residues. Germline V CDR1 and CDR2: KGHDR, SFDVKD. The CDR3: CASSYSRGQGLPRDF. The CDR3 DNA follows: TGTGCCAGCAGTTACTCGAGAGGGCAGGGACTACCCCGAGACTTC.

The V gene is TRBV7-6, the J gene TRBJ2-7; D ambiguous. V dropped 1 base and J dropped 1 base, with 11 bases sitting between them. The CDR3 loop spans 15 amino acids. Per germline, CDR1 SGHVS and CDR2 FNYEAQ. DNA of the CDR3: TGTGCCAGCAGCTTAGGGTCAGGTTCGTCCTACGAGCAGTACTTC. Encoded protein: CASSLGSGSSYEQYF.

Many counts were recorded for this clonotype. The J gene is TRBJ2-2, the V gene TRBV19, with D possibly TRBD2 on 7 matching bases. Trimming took off 3 bases at V and 3 bases at J, with 17 bases between the two ends. Germline V lookup: CDR1 LNHDA, CDR2 SQIVND (reference sequence). The CDR3 runs 17 residues. CDR3 region: CASSIIRGGADTGELFF. The CDR3 bases are TGTGCCAGTAGTATTATTAGAGGGGGGGCCGACACCGGGGAGCTGTTTTTT. The full variable domain, with the rest looked up from reference TRBV19 and TRBJ2-2, is DGGITQSPKYLFRKEGQNVTLSCEQNLNHDAMYWYRQDPGQGLRLIYYSQIVNDFQKGDIAEGYSVSREKKESFPLTVTSAQKNPTAFYLCASSIIRGGADTGELFFGEGSRLTVL.

At least ten counts were recorded for this clonotype. The chain has TRBV11-2 and TRBJ2-7; perhaps TRBD1 as D (6 bases). Germline lookup yields CDR1 SGHAT and CDR2 FQNNGV. With 5 bases removed from V and 7 bases from J, the gap between germline ends came to 15 bases. The CDR3 consists of 13 residues. DNA for the CDR3: TGTGCCAGCAGCCCCACAGGGTTGGGTGAGCAGTACTTC. This sequence encodes CASSPTGLGEQYF. Complete variable domain (other parts from reference TRBV11-2 and TRBJ2-7): EAGVAQSPRYKIIEKRQSVAFWCNPISGHATLYWYQQILGQGPKLLIQFQNNGVVDDSQLPKDRFSAERLKGVDSTLKIQPAKLEDSAVYLCASSPTGLGEQYFGPGTRLTVT.

Points on this clonotype: It may be a read error: a sequence one base away is much more abundant. The chain couples TRBV16 to TRBJ2-1; D remains unclear. The CDR3 spans 11 residues. The V gene's germline CDR1 is KGHSY and CDR2 FQNENV. The CDR3 DNA reads as TGTGCCAGCAGCCGCCAGTATGAGCAGTCCTTC. It encodes CASSRQYEQSF.

The V and J genes are TRBV11-1 and TRBJ2-1; D is undetermined. This CDR3 is 16 amino acids long. Germline V gives CDR1 SGHAT, CDR2 FQDESV (reference sequence). V lost 2 bases and J 0 bases, leaving 11 bases between the germline ends. The CDR3 nucleotides are TGTGCCAGCAGCTTAATGGGTACTGGCTCCTACAATGAGCAGTTCTTC. It codes for CASSLMGTGSYNEQFF.

This clonotype was observed at least ten times. V usage is TRBV7-9 and J usage is TRBJ2-5; D is perhaps TRBD2 (7 bases). The germline V gene encodes CDR1 SEHNR and CDR2 FQNEAQ (reference sequence). V was cut by 5 bases and J by 2 bases, with 18 bases left in between. The CDR3 covers 16 residues. This CDR3 is CASSPRGRGRQETQYF. The CDR3 nucleotides are TGTGCCAGCAGCCCCCGGGGGCGGGGGAGACAAGAGACCCAGTACTTC.

This sequence joins TRBV20-1 and TRBJ1-4, with 10 bases that match TRBD1. V shed 0 bases and J 7 bases; nucleotides not matched to a gene: 5. CDR3 length equals 15 residues. CDR1 and CDR2 from the germline V gene are DFQATT and SNEGSKA (reference sequence). CDR3 in DNA: TGCAGTGCTAGAGATCTCGGGACAGGGGCTGAAAAACTGTTTTTT. Its protein is CSARDLGTGAEKLFF.

This clonotype has a handful of counts. Its ends do not fully match the called genes, so a read error is possible. The chain uses TRBV7-7 and TRBJ2-2, with D possibly TRBD2 on 6 matching bases. CDR1 and CDR2 (germline): SSHAT, FNYEAQ (reference sequence). The CDR3 totals 17 residues. The CDR3 region is CASSLGDNGRYGGELFF. The CDR3 DNA is TGTGCTAGCAGCTTAGGAGACAACGGGAGATACGGCGGGGAGCTGTTTTTT.

The rearrangement links TRBV24-1 to TRBJ2-7; 8 nucleotides align to TRBD2. Germline V CDR1 and CDR2: KGHDR, SFDVKD. After removal of 5 bases from V and 7 bases from J, the junction contained 6 bases not matched to a gene. The CDR3 totals 13 residues. The CDR3 bases are TGTGCCACCAGTGTACCGGGGGGGCTAGAGCAGTACTTC. This encodes CATSVPGGLEQYF.

V and J are TRBV7-3 and TRBJ1-6; D is unclear. The CDR3 is 13 residues long. The V end was cut by 5 bases, the J end by 10 bases, with 12 bases between. The germline V gene has CDR1 SGHTA and CDR2 FQGTGA. CDR3 bases: TGTGCCAGCAGCCTCACACCTGGATCACCCCTCCACTTT. It is translated as CASSLTPGSPLHF.

This rearrangement joins TRBV7-2 to TRBJ2-6; the D is unclear. The CDR3 consists of 15 residues. Trimming cost V 4 bases and J 0 bases, with 7 bases left between them. The germline gives CDR1 SGHTA, CDR2 FQGNSA. In nucleotides, the CDR3 is TGTGCCAGCAGCTCTTTAAGCTCTGGGGCCAACGTCCTGACTTTC. This encodes CASSSLSSGANVLTF. The entire variable domain, with the rest obtained from reference TRBV7-2 and TRBJ2-6, is as follows: GAGVSQSPSNKVTEKGKDVELRCDPISGHTALYWYRQSLGQGLEFLIYFQGNSAPDKSGLPSDRFSAERTGGSVSTLTIQRTQQEDSAVYLCASSSLSSGANVLTFGAGSRLTVL.

This clonotype was observed at least ten times. The chain recombines TRBV6-4 with TRBJ1-5, with D unresolved. This CDR3 contains 13 residues. V shed 3 bases and J shed 5 bases, with 8 bases lying between them. The germline V gene encodes CDR1 MRHNA and CDR2 SNTAGT. In DNA, the CDR3 is TGTGCCAGCAGTGAGGACCAAGATCAGCCCCAGCATTTT. As protein: CASSEDQDQPQHF.

This clonotype was picked up many times. V is TRBV18 and J is TRBJ1-1; D is undetermined. Trimming took off 2 bases at V and 1 base at J, with 5 bases between the two ends. CDR1 is KGHSH, CDR2 LQKENI, per germline. CDR3 length equals 13 residues. The CDR3 bases are TGTGCCAGCTCACCAGGGCCGAACACTGAAGCTTTCTTT. It encodes CASSPGPNTEAFF.

The chain joins TRBV20-1 to TRBJ2-5; a weak D match, TRBD2 (5 bases). Germline V gene lookup returns CDR1 DFQATT and CDR2 SNEGSKA (reference sequence). The CDR3 totals 16 residues. The V end was cut by 1 base, the J end by 1 base, with 16 bases between. This CDR3 reads CSARGGRGSIQETQYF. The CDR3 bases are TGCAGTGCTAGAGGAGGACGGGGATCGATCCAAGAGACCCAGTACTTC.

The rearrangement uses TRBV20-1 and TRBJ2-1, with TRBD2 identical over 9 bases. V lost 4 bases to trimming and J lost 10 bases; unmatched junction nucleotides: 8. Per the germline V gene, CDR1 is DFQATT and CDR2 is SNEGSKA (reference sequence). The CDR3 length is 13 residues. CDR3 region: CSATGTSIDEQFF. As DNA, the CDR3 is TGCAGTGCTACCGGGACTAGCATCGACGAGCAGTTCTTC.

The chain joins TRBV9 to TRBJ1-5; 11 positions match TRBD1. J lost 6 bases, V lost 2 bases, and 7 bases had no gene match. CDR3 length equals 16 residues. The germline V gene encodes CDR1 SGDLS and CDR2 YYNGEE. Written as DNA, the CDR3 is TGTGCCAGCAGCGTGTCCGGGACAGGGGGAGGTCAGCCCCAGCATTTT. The encoded protein is CASSVSGTGGGQPQHF.

Note on this clonotype: This may be a read error: a much more frequent sequence differs by one nucleotide. V usage is TRBV6-1 and J usage is TRBJ2-1; tentative D call: TRBD2 (6 bases). Trimming removed 2 bases at V and 12 bases at J, with 17 bases between. The length of the CDR3 is 14 residues. Germline values: CDR1 MNHNS, CDR2 SASEGT. DNA of the CDR3: TGTGCCAGCAGTGAACTAGGTATGGAGGGTGGGCAGTTCTTC. It yields the protein CASSELGMEGGQFF.

This clonotype has just one count. The chain recombines TRBV12-3 or TRBV12-4 with TRBJ1-5; D ambiguous. Trimming pared 4 bases from V and 6 bases from J, leaving 13 bases between. CDR3 length: 14 residues. Here the CDR3 reads CASSSGQVSQPQHF. The CDR3 DNA reads TGTGCCAGCAGTTCCGGTCAGGTCAGTCAGCCCCAGCATTTT.

This clonotype has at least ten counts. This chain connects TRBV5-1 to TRBJ2-7; D may be TRBD1 (6 bases). The germline V gene encodes CDR1 SGHRS and CDR2 YFSETQ. The CDR3 has 13 residues. Trimming pared 2 bases from V and 5 bases from J, leaving 11 bases between. The CDR3 loop reads CASSFLAGDEQYF. CDR3 bases: TGCGCCAGCAGCTTTCTTGCAGGGGACGAGCAGTACTTC.

Concerning this clonotype: At one end, the junction sequence differs from germline, possibly due to a read error. The gene calls are TRBV20-1 and TRBJ2-7; a possible D gene is TRBD1 (5 bases). This CDR3 is 13 amino acids long. CDR1 is DFQATT and CDR2 is SNEGSKA in the germline V gene (reference sequence). DNA of the CDR3: TGCAGTGTGTCCCGACCGGACACCTACGAGCGGTACTTC. Protein: CSVSRPDTYERYF.

This clonotype was recorded at least ten times. This chain uses TRBV20-1 with TRBJ1-5; D might be TRBD1 (5 bases). The CDR3 extends over 14 amino acids. Germline V gene lookup returns CDR1 DFQATT and CDR2 SNEGSKA (reference sequence). V was trimmed by 3 bases and J by 2 bases, leaving 11 bases between them. The CDR3 region has the DNA TGCAGTGCTAGGTCAGGGCAGGGCAATCAGCCCCAGCATTTT. Its protein product is CSARSGQGNQPQHF.

This clonotype was detected many times. The chain has TRBV10-3 and TRBJ1-2; TRBD1 matches at 10 bases. The CDR3 covers 15 residues. J lost 0 bases, V lost 6 bases, and 4 bases had no gene match. Germline lookup yields CDR1 ENHRY and CDR2 SYGVKD. The CDR3 protein is CAIRGTGVTNYGYTF. The CDR3 nucleotides read TGTGCCATCAGGGGGACAGGGGTAACTAACTATGGCTACACCTTC.

About this clonotype itself: The germline gene is not matched at one end of the junction; a read error may be the cause. The genes are TRBV12-3 or TRBV12-4 and TRBJ2-2; tentatively, D is TRBD1 or TRBD2 (5 bases each). The CDR3 spans 13 residues. This CDR3 reads CASSLWGPGELLF. In DNA, the CDR3 is TGTGCCAGCAGTTTATGGGGACCCGGGGAGCTGCTTTTT.

In this sample, this clonotype turned up a few times. The gene calls are TRBV28 and TRBJ1-6; D is uncertain. Trimming pared 5 bases from V and 6 bases from J, leaving 8 bases between. The CDR3 has 13 residues. Germline values: CDR1 MDHEN, CDR2 SYDVKM. CDR3 amino acids: CASSLTFNSPLHF. The CDR3 bases are TGTGCCAGCAGTCTCACGTTTAATTCACCCCTCCACTTT.

The V and J genes are TRBV20-1 and TRBJ2-7; D gene ambiguous. The CDR3 length is 9 residues. Germline V lookup: CDR1 DFQATT, CDR2 SNEGSKA (reference sequence). V was pared by 5 bases and J by 9 bases, with 8 bases between. CDR3 coding DNA: TGCAGTGCTGGAACGTGGCAGTACTTC. This codes for CSAGTWQYF.

The chain employs TRBV7-2 and TRBJ1-2; D is possibly TRBD1 (5 bases). There are 14 residues in the CDR3. CDR1 is SGHTA, CDR2 FQGNSA, per germline. V was trimmed by 1 base and J by 5 bases, leaving 11 bases between them. CDR3 residues: CASSLDGREYGYTF. DNA for the CDR3: TGTGCCAGCAGCTTAGATGGCAGGGAATATGGCTACACCTTC.

This clonotype was found many times. The V and J genes are TRBV2 and TRBJ2-2; TRBD1 might be the D (6 bases). The CDR3 sequence is 17 residues long. Deletions cut 7 bases from V and 5 bases from J, with 23 bases between. Germline lookup yields CDR1 SNHLY and CDR2 FYNNEI. The CDR3 spells CASMGWTDLGWTGELFF. CDR3 coding DNA: TGTGCCAGCATGGGTTGGACAGACCTAGGGTGGACCGGGGAGCTGTTTTTT.

This clonotype was seen repeatedly, ten times or more. The rearrangement joins TRBV28 to TRBJ2-7; 7 positions agree with TRBD1. This CDR3 is built from 14 residues. Germline lookup yields CDR1 MDHEN and CDR2 SYDVKM. The V gene end was trimmed by 7 bases and the J gene end by 1 base; junction bases not matched to a gene: 7. The CDR3 DNA follows: TGTGCCAGCATTGGTGCAGGGGGTTCCTACGAGCAGTACTTC. Translated: CASIGAGGSYEQYF.